Each of the 5 T cell receptor beta chains below was sequenced from the same sample in a study of naive and memory T cell subsets. Both TRBC1 and TRBC2 were covered by a beta constant-region primer of two equimolar oligonucleotides. Nested alpha and beta constant-region primers with the SP2 primer drove four PCR rounds on ligated cDNA. One entry per CDR3 protein, called by TCRdb with MiXCR from the UMI-ligation and nested PCR reads. Among approximately 80,000 distinct CDR3 sequences, roughly 9.2% were seen once, and the ten largest hold 1.2%. The specimen sequenced was naive CD8+ T cells from blood. The receptors were sampled from a human donor in good health.

This clonotype appeared many times. The chain uses TRBV6-6 and TRBJ2-1, with 9 bases matching TRBD2. CDR3 length: 14 residues. V lost 9 bases, J lost 3 bases, and 6 bases stayed unmatched. Germline loops: CDR1 MNHNY, CDR2 SVGAGI (reference sequence). CDR3 protein: CASGGGGLYNEQFF. The CDR3 bases are TGTGCCAGTGGCGGGGGGGGCCTCTACAATGAGCAGTTCTTC.

This clonotype was detected many times. The chain combines TRBV19 with TRBJ2-7; no clear D gene. Per germline, CDR1 LNHDA and CDR2 SQIVND (reference sequence). V lost 2 bases, J lost 10 bases, and 15 bases lay in between. The CDR3 is 13 amino acids. Written as DNA, the CDR3 is TGTGCCAGTAGTATAAGTACATCCTCGGAACAGTACTTC. It translates to CASSISTSSEQYF.

The V gene is TRBV27, the J gene TRBJ1-4; D uncertain. Germline CDR1 reads MNHEY; CDR2 reads SMNVEV (reference sequence). V was clipped by 0 bases and J by 10 bases, with 12 bases between them. The CDR3 is made up of 14 amino acids. CDR3 loop: CASSLSAGGSKLFF. The CDR3, as DNA: TGTGCCAGCAGTTTATCGGCAGGAGGTTCAAAACTGTTTTTT.

This clonotype was seen at least ten times. This chain connects TRBV12-3 or TRBV12-4 to TRBJ2-5, with 12 positions matching TRBD1. J was trimmed by 5 bases and V by 6 bases; bases with no gene match: 7. The CDR3 has 15 amino acids. The CDR3: CASSPGTGGRETQYF. CDR3 bases: TGTGCCAGCAGCCCCGGGACAGGGGGCAGGGAGACCCAGTACTTC.

The rearrangement joins TRBV4-1 to TRBJ2-5, with TRBD2 as a possible D gene (7 bases). Germline V lookup: CDR1 MGHRA, CDR2 YSYEKL. The CDR3 is 16 amino acids. V dropped 0 bases and J dropped 5 bases, with 16 bases sitting between them. CDR3 DNA: TGCGCCAGCAGCCAAGAAGGGGGAGGGCCCTCCGAGACCCAGTACTTC. It encodes CASSQEGGGPSETQYF.